This note documents a single TCR beta chain sequence. Its target is unknown. The germline V gene has CDR1 LNHNV and CDR2 YYDKDF (reference sequence). V gave up 5 bases and J gave up 3 bases, with 14 bases separating them. CDR3 length equals 15 residues. The data originate from a study of identical twins. Whole-study findings and limits: There was more out-of-frame TCR alpha sharing in monozygotic twins than models estimated.

Template switching introduced a universal primer site, and the cDNA bore unique molecular identifiers. TCRdb independently ran MiXCR on the 5' RACE reads; one entry per CDR3 protein. The sample contains 550,000 to 800,000 distinct CDR3 sequences, under 8.5% of which appear only once. Healthy Caucasian donors formed the entire cohort. These records were also assigned to another study, of yellow fever vaccine responses in identical twins.

This chain joins TRBV15 and TRBJ2-1; no firm D call. Source material: PBMCs. This receptor was taken from a young woman in good health. CDR3 in amino acids: CATSRTLADYNEQFF. In DNA, the CDR3 is TGTGCCACCAGCCGAACACTGGCAGACTACAATGAGCAGTTCTTC.